A selection of T cell receptor beta chains follows, all from one sample in a study of blood T cell repertoires in COVID-19. Measured with immunoSEQ multiplex PCR; TCRdb has only the in-frame clones, and not every one. Among around 400,000 clones, roughly 92% were seen once, and the ten largest hold 0.8% to 0.9%. The sample consisted of PBMCs or T cells enriched from blood (not recorded which). These receptors were taken from a woman between 40 and 55 years old who had been exposed to COVID-19. Each CDR3 is given with its conserved first and last residue. The D gene is left open where the match is weak. Where a row states a size, it is once, few, many or the class of an expanded clone; other rows omit it.

clone_size,v_call,j_call,d_call,cdr3_aa,cdr3_nt
NA,TRBV28,TRBJ2-1,NA,CASSTQGVEQFF,TGTGCCAGCAGTACCCAGGGTGTCGAGCAGTTCTTC
NA,TRBV7-6,TRBJ1-4,NA,CASSRRDFGTNEKLFF,TGTGCCAGCAGTCGCAGGGATTTTGGAACTAATGAAAAACTGTTTTTT
NA,TRBV28,TRBJ2-5,TRBD2,CASSLQRGGQETQYF,TGTGCCAGCAGTTTACAGCGGGGGGGCCAAGAGACCCAGTACTTC
NA,TRBV19,TRBJ1-5,NA,CASSTPGQGNQPQHF,TGTGCCAGTAGTACACCGGGACAAGGGAATCAGCCCCAGCATTTT
NA,TRBV27,TRBJ1-2,NA,CASSQSGTSNYGYTF,TGTGCCAGCAGTCAATCCGGGACATCGAACTATGGCTACACCTTC
NA,TRBV14,TRBJ1-1,TRBD1,CASSQAQHRGLMNTEAFF,TGTGCCAGCAGCCAAGCACAGCACAGGGGGCTCATGAACACTGAAGCTTTCTTT
NA,TRBV27,TRBJ1-6,TRBD1,CASSTDRGPYNSPLHF,TGTGCCAGCAGTACTGACAGGGGCCCCTATAATTCACCCCTCCACTTT
NA,TRBV19,TRBJ2-1,TRBD2,CATMGAGVPSEQFF,TGTGCCACCATGGGAGCGGGGGTGCCCAGTGAGCAGTTCTTC
NA,TRBV27,TRBJ1-4,NA,CASSAAGVGEKLFF,TGTGCCAGCAGCGCCGCAGGGGTGGGCGAAAAACTGTTTTTT
once,TRBV18,TRBJ1-2,NA,CASSEGWGYTF,TGTGCCAGCTCCGAGGGCTGGGGCTACACCTTC
few,TRBV30,TRBJ1-5,TRBD1,CAWTGGPSHSNQPQHF,TGTGCCTGGACAGGGGGACCATCACATAGCAATCAGCCCCAGCATTTT
NA,TRBV10-1,TRBJ2-5,TRBD2,CASSRAGAAETQYF,TGCGCCAGCAGCCGAGCGGGAGCGGCGGAGACCCAGTACTTC
NA,TRBV7-8,TRBJ1-1,NA,CASSLVADKAFF,TGTGCCAGCAGCTTAGTCGCAGACAAGGCTTTCTTT
NA,TRBV29-1,TRBJ1-2,NA,CSVPDGSFGVYGYTF,TGCAGCGTCCCAGACGGCAGCTTCGGGGTCTATGGCTACACCTTC
NA,TRBV30,TRBJ1-6,TRBD1,CAWNGQGGYNSPLHF,TGTGCCTGGAACGGACAGGGGGGATATAATTCACCCCTCCACTTT
NA,TRBV4-1,TRBJ2-2,TRBD1,CASSQEGQGALGTGELFF,TGCGCCAGCAGCCAAGAGGGACAGGGGGCGCTAGGGACCGGGGAGCTGTTTTTT